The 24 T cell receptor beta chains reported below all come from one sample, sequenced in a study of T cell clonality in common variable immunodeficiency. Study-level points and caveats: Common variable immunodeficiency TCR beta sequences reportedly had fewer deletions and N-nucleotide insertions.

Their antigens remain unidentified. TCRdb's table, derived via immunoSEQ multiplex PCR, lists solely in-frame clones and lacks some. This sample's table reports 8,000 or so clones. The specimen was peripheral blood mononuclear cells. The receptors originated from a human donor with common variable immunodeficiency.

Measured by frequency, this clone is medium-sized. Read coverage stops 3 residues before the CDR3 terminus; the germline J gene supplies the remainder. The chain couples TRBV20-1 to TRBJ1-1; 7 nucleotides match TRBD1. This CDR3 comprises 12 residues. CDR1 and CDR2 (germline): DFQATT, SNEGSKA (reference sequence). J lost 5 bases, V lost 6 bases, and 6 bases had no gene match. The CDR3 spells CSARQGGTEAFF. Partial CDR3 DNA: TGCAGTGCCCGACAGGGAGGGACTGAA.

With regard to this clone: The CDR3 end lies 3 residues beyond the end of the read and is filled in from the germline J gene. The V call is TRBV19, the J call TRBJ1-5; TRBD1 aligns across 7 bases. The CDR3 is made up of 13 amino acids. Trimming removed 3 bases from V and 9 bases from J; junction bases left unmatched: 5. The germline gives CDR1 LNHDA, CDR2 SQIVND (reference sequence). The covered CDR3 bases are TGTGCCAGTAGTATCGGACAGGCAGGGCCC. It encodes CASSIGQAGP. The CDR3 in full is CASSIGQAGPQHF.

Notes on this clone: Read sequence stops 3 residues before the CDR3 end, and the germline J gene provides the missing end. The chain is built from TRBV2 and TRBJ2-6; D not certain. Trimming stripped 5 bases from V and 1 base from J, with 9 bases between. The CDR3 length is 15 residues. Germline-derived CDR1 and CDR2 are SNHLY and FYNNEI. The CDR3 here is CASSREVSGANVLTF. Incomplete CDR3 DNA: TGTGCCAGCAGTCGAGAGGTATCTGGGGCCAACGTC.

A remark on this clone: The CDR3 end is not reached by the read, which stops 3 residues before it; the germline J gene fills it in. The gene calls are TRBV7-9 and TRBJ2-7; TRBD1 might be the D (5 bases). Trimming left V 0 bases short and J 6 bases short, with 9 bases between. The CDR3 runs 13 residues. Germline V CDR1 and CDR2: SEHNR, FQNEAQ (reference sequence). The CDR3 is CASSLAIGVEQYF. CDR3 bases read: TGTGCCAGCAGCTTAGCCATAGGGGTCGAG.

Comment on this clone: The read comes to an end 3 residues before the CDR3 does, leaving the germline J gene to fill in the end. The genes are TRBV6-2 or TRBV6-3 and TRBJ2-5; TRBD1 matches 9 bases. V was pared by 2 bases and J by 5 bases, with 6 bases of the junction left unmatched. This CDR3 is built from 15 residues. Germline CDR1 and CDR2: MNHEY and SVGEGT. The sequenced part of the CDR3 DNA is TGTGCCAGCAGTTACCTGGGACAGGGAGAGGAGACC. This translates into CASSYLGQGEET. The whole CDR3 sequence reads CASSYLGQGEETQYF.

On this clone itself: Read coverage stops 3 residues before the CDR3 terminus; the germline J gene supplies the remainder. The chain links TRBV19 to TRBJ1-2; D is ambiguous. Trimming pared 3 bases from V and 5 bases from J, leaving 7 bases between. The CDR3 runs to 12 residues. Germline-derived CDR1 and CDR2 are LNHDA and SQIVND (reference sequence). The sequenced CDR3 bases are TGTGCCAGTAGTATGTCATTGTATGGC. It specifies CASSMSLYG. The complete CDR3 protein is CASSMSLYGYTF.

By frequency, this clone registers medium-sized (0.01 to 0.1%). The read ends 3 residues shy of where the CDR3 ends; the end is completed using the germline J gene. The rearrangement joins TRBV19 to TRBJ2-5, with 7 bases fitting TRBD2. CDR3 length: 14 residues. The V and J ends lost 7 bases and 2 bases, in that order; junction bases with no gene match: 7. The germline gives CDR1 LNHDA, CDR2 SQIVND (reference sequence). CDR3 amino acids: CASNGGIEQETQYF. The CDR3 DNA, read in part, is TGTGCCAGTAACGGGGGGATAGAGCAAGAGACC.

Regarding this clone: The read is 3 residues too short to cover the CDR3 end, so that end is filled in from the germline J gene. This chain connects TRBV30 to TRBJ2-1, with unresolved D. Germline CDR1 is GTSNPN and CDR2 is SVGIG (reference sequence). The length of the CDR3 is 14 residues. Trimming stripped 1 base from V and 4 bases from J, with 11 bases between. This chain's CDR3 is CAWSERRLYNEQFF. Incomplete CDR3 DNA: TGTGCCTGGAGTGAGCGTCGTCTGTACAATGAG.

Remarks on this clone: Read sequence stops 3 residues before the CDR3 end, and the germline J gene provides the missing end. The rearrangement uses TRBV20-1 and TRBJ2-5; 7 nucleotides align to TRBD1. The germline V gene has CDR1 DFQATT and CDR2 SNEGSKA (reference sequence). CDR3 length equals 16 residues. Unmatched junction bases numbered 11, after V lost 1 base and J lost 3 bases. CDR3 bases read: TGCAGTGCTAGAGGGCCCGGTGAAGGGGGCAAAGAGACC. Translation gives CSARGPGEGGKET. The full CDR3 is CSARGPGEGGKETQYF.

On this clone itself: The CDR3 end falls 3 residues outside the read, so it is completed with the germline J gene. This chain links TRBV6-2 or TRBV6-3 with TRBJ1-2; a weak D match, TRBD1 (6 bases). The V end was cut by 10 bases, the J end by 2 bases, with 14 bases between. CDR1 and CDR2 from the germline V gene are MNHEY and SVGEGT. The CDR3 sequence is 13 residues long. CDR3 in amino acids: CAISYGQNYGYTF. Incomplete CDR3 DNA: TGTGCCATCTCCTACGGACAGAACTATGGC.

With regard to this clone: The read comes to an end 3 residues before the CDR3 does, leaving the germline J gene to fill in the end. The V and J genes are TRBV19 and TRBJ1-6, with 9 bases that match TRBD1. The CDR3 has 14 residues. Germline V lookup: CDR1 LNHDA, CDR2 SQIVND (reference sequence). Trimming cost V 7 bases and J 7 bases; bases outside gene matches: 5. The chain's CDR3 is CASKTQGANSPLHF. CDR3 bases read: TGTGCCAGTAAAACACAGGGGGCAAATTCACCC.

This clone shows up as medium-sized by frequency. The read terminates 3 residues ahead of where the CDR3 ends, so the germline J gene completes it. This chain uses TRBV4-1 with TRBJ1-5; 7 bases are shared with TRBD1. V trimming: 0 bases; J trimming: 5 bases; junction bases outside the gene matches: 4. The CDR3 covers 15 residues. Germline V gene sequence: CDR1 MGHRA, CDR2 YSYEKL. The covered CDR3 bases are TGCGCCAGCAGCCAAGACCAGGGGGGACATCAGCCC. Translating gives CASSQDQGGHQP. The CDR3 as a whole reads CASSQDQGGHQPQHF.

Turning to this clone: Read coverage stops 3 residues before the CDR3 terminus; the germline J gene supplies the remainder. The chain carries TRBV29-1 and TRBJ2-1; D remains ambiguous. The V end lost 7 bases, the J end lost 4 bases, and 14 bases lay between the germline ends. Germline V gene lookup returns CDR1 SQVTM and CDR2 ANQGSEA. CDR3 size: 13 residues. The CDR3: CSGSSPPYNEQFF. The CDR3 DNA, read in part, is TGCAGCGGGTCTAGTCCTCCTTACAATGAG.

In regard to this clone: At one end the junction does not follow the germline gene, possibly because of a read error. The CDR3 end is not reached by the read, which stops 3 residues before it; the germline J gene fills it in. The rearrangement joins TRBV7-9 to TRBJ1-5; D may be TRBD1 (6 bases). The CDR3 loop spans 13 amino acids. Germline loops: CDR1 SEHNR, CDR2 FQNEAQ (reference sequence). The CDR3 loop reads CASSGQLNKPQHF. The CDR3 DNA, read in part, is TGTGCCAGCAGCGGACAGCTCAATAAGCCC.

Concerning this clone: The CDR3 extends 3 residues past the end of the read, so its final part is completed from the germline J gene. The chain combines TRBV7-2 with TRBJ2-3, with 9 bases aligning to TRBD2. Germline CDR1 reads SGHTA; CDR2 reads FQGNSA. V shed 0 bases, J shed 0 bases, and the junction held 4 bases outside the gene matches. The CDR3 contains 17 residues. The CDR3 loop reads CASSLAGGGVSTDTQYF. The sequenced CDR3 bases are TGTGCCAGCAGCTTAGCTGGCGGGGGGGTTAGCACAGATACG. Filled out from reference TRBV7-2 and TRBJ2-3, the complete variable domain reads GAGVSQSPSNKVTEKGKDVELRCDPISGHTALYWYRQSLGQGLEFLIYFQGNSAPDKSGLPSDRFSAERTGGSVSTLTIQRTQQEDSAVYLCASSLAGGGVSTDTQYFGPGTRLTVL.

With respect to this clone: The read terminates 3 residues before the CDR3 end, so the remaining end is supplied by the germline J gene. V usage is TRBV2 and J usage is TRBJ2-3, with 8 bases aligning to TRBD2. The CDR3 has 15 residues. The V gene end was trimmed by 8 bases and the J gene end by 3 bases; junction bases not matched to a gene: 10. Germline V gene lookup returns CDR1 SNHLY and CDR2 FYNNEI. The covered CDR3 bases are TGTGCCAGCGCCTTTGGTAGCGGGATGACAGATACG. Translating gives CASAFGSGMTDT. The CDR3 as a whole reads CASAFGSGMTDTQYF.

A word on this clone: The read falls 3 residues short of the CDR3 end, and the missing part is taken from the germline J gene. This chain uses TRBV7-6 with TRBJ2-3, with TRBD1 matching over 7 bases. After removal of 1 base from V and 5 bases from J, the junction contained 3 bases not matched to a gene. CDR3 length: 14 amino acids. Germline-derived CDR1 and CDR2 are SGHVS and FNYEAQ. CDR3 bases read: TGTGCCAGCAGCTTAGGACCAGGGGGAGATACG. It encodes CASSLGPGGDT. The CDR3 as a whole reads CASSLGPGGDTQYF.

Partial CDR3 DNA: TGTGCCAGCTCAGACAGGGGATGGACTGAA. It encodes CASSDRGWTE. The CDR3 reads in full as CASSDRGWTEAFF. V is TRBV19 and J is TRBJ1-1, with TRBD1 matching 8 bases. The CDR3 end is not reached by the read, which stops 3 residues before it; the germline J gene fills it in. CDR1 is LNHDA and CDR2 is SQIVND in the germline V gene (reference sequence). There are 13 residues in the CDR3. The V and J ends lost 9 bases and 5 bases, in that order; junction bases with no gene match: 8.

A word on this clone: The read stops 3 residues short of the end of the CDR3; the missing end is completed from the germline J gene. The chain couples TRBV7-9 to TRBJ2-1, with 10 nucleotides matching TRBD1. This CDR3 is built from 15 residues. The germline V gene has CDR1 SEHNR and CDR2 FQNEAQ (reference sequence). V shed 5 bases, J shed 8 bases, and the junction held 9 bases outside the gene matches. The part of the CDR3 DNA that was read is TGTGCCAGCAGCATACATCGGACAGGGGGATATGAG. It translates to CASSIHRTGGYE. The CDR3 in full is CASSIHRTGGYEQFF.

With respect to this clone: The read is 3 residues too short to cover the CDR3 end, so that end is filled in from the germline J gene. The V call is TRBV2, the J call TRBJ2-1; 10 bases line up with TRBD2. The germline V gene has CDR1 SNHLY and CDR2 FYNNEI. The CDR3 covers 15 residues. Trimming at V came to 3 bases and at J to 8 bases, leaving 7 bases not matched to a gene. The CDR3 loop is CASSDGLAGVDEQFF. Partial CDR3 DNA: TGTGCCAGCAGTGATGGGCTAGCGGGAGTTGATGAG.

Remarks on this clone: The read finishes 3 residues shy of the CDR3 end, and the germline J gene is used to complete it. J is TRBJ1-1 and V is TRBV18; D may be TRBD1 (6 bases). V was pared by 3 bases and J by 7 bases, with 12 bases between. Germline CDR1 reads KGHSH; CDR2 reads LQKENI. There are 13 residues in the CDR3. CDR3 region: CASSPGGAHEAFF. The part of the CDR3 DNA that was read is TGTGCCAGCTCACCGGGGGGGGCGCATGAA.

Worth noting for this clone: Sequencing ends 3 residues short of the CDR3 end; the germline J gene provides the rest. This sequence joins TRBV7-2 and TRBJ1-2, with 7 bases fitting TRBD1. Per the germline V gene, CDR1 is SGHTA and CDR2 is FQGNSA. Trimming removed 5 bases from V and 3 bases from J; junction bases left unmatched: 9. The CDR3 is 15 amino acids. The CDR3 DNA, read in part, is TGTGCCAGCAGCCCTCAGGGGGACAACGACTATGGC. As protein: CASSPQGDNDYG. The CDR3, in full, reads CASSPQGDNDYGYTF.

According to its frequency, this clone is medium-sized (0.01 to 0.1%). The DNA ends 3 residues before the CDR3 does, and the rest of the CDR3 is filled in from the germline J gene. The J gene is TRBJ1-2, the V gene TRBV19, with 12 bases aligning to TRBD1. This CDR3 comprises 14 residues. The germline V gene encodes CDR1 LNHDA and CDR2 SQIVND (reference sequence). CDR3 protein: CASTRGQGALGYTF. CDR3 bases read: TGTGCCAGTACCAGGGGACAGGGGGCGCTCGGC.

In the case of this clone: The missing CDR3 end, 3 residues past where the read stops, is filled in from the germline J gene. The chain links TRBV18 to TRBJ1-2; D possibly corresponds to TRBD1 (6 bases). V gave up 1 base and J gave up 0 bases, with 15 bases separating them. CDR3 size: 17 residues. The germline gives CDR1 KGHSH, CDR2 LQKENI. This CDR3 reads CASSPRAGVGTNYGYTF. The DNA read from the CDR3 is TGTGCCAGCTCACCACGGGCAGGGGTCGGAACTAACTATGGC.